This T cell receptor beta chain is from a study of shared clonotypes between healthy human individuals. Overall study results and limits: Clonotypes shared by all four sorted-subset donors had higher generation probabilities than non-shared clonotypes.

Trimming removed 10 bases from V and 4 bases from J; junction bases left unmatched: 13. The CDR3 extends over 15 amino acids. Germline CDR1 is WSHSY and CDR2 is SAAADI. With regard to this clone: Its antigen is unidentified.

The assay was carried out at the deep level. The table came from immunoSEQ multiplex PCR; TCRdb's copy has only in-frame clones and leaves some out. The sample shows a few million clones, approximately 95% of them seen only once. The V and J genes are TRBV10-2 and TRBJ1-5; 7 positions match TRBD1. The specimen was naive CD4+ T cells from PBMCs. The subset denotes: CD45RA+ positively selected. This TCR derives from a man aged 18 to 29 in good health. Some clones in this sample may be carry-over from other donors' samples. In DNA form, the CDR3 reads TGCGCCACACTAGACCCGACAGGGAGAAATCAGCCCCAGCATTTT. This sequence encodes CATLDPTGRNQPQHF.